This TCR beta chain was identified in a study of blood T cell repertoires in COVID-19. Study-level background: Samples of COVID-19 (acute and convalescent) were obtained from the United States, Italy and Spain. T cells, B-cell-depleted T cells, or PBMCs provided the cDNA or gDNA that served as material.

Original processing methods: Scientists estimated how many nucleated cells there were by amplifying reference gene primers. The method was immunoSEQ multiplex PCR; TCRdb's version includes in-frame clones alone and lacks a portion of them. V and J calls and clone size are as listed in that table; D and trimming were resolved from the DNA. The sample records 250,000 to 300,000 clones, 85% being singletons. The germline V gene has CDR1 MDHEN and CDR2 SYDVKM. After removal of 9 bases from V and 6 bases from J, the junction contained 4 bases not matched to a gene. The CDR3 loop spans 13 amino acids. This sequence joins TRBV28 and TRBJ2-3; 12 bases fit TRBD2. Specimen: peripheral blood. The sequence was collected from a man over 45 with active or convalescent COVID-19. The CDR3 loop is CASGLAGMDTQYF. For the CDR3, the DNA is TGTGCCAGTGGACTAGCGGGAATGGATACGCAGTATTTT.